The 10 T cell receptor beta chains presented below share a single source sample, sequenced in a study of T cell changes during pregnancy in multiple sclerosis. Only in-frame clones appear in the TCRdb table, and some are missing; sequencing was by immunoSEQ multiplex PCR. This repertoire shows just over 65,000 clones, around 90% found once; its top ten account for roughly 0.8%. Sequenced material: peripheral blood, taken in the second trimester of pregnancy. The source of these receptors is a female donor with multiple sclerosis, enrolled in a pregnancy study.

V is TRBV4-1 and J is TRBJ2-7, with D hard to call. This CDR3 is 13 amino acids long. Trimming stripped 3 bases from V and 0 bases from J, with 6 bases between. The germline V gene has CDR1 MGHRA and CDR2 YSYEKL. The CDR3 DNA reads as TGCGCCAGCAGCCACGGTAGCTCCTACGAGCAGTACTTC. Amino acids: CASSHGSSYEQYF.

This sequence joins TRBV6-5 and TRBJ2-3; 7 bases are shared with TRBD2. This CDR3 has 14 residues. CDR1 and CDR2 (germline): MNHEY, SVGAGI. J lost 1 base, V lost 2 bases, and 0 bases had no gene match. CDR3 residues: CASSYAGGTDTQYF. The CDR3 DNA is TGTGCCAGCAGTTACGCGGGGGGCACAGATACGCAGTATTTT.

The CDR3 nucleotides are TGTGCCAGCAGTGGCCGGGACAGGGAATTGGTTAGGAATTCACCCCTCCACTTT. Its translation: CASSGRDRELVRNSPLHF. The rearrangement joins TRBV6-1 to TRBJ1-6; 9 bases line up with TRBD1. V gave up 4 bases and J gave up 7 bases; unmatched junction bases: 14. In germline, CDR1 is MNHNS, CDR2 SASEGT. This CDR3 region has 18 residues.

The J gene is TRBJ2-1, the V gene TRBV9; 11 nucleotides line up with TRBD2. CDR1 SGDLS and CDR2 YYNGEE come from the germline V gene. There are 15 residues in the CDR3. The V and J ends lost 3 bases and 1 base, in that order; junction bases with no gene match: 0. CDR3 nucleotide sequence: TGTGCCAGCAGCGCTAGCGGGGGGTCCTACAATGAGCAGTTCTTC. It specifies CASSASGGSYNEQFF.

The V gene is TRBV2, the J gene TRBJ1-6, with D possibly matching TRBD1 (5 bases). The CDR3 sequence is 13 residues long. Germline V gene lookup returns CDR1 SNHLY and CDR2 FYNNEI. The V gene lost 11 bases and the J gene lost 2 bases, with 10 bases spanning the gap. The CDR3: CAGGLTYNSPLHF. CDR3 nucleotide sequence: TGTGCCGGGGGGTTAACCTATAATTCACCCCTCCACTTT.

This chain joins TRBV7-2 and TRBJ2-7; 8 bases are shared with TRBD2. The V segment lost 0 bases and the J segment 6 bases; nucleotides outside the gene matches: 7. The CDR3 covers 15 residues. Germline values: CDR1 SGHTA, CDR2 FQGNSA. CDR3 sequence (DNA): TGTGCCAGCAGCTTAGCGCCGGGTAGCGGGGTCGAGCAGTACTTC. It encodes CASSLAPGSGVEQYF.

V usage is TRBV7-2 and J usage is TRBJ2-7; a weak D match, TRBD1 (6 bases). This CDR3 is 13 amino acids long. The V end was cut by 5 bases, the J end by 6 bases, with 14 bases between. From germline, CDR1 is SGHTA and CDR2 FQGNSA. CDR3 loop: CASSLRQVAEQYF. Here the CDR3 DNA reads TGTGCCAGCAGCCTAAGACAGGTCGCCGAGCAGTACTTC.

The chain has TRBV5-1 and TRBJ2-1; 13 bases line up with TRBD2. Germline CDR1 reads SGHRS; CDR2 reads YFSETQ. CDR3 length: 18 residues. The V and J ends lost 4 bases and 0 bases, in that order; junction bases with no gene match: 7. The CDR3 sequence: CASSQLAGGLSSYNEQFF. The CDR3 DNA reads as TGCGCCAGCAGCCAACTAGCGGGGGGGCTAAGCTCCTACAATGAGCAGTTCTTC.

The genes are TRBV7-2 and TRBJ2-3, with 8 positions matching TRBD1. This CDR3 region has 15 residues. Germline CDR1 and CDR2: SGHTA and FQGNSA. J gave up 3 bases and V 5 bases, and 7 bases lay outside the gene matches. The CDR3 region is CASSPDRGRTDTQYF. In nucleotides, the CDR3 is TGTGCCAGCAGCCCTGACAGGGGTAGGACAGATACGCAGTATTTT. The whole variable domain, filled in from reference TRBV7-2 and TRBJ2-3, reads GAGVSQSPSNKVTEKGKDVELRCDPISGHTALYWYRQSLGQGLEFLIYFQGNSAPDKSGLPSDRFSAERTGGSVSTLTIQRTQQEDSAVYLCASSPDRGRTDTQYFGPGTRLTVL.

The rearrangement uses TRBV25-1 and TRBJ2-7; TRBD1 matches 7 bases. J gave up 6 bases and V 4 bases, and 3 bases lay outside the gene matches. This CDR3 has 12 amino acids. Germline values: CDR1 MGHDK, CDR2 SYGVNS. CDR3 sequence reads: CASSVRGIEQYF. The CDR3 DNA reads TGTGCCAGCAGTGTCAGGGGGATCGAGCAGTACTTC.